These 19 T cell receptor beta chains were all obtained from the same sample, sequenced in a study of T-cell reconstitution after alpha-beta-depleted transplantation in children. Construction of the TCRbeta library involved unique molecular identifiers. TCRdb re-derived calls from the PCR reads in MiXCR, one entry per CDR3 protein. The top ten clones hold 4% to 5% of a sample with about 610,000 distinct CDR3 sequences, more than 9% of them seen once. This material consisted of PBMCs from the stem cell graft donor, taken from the stem cell graft. These receptors were obtained from a human donor who donated a stem cell graft to a child with acute myeloid leukemia.

The chain employs TRBV7-3 and TRBJ2-1; D possibly matches TRBD1 or TRBD2 (5 bases each). Trimming pared 5 bases from V and 7 bases from J, leaving 24 bases between. CDR3 size: 17 residues. The germline V gene has CDR1 SGHTA and CDR2 FQGTGA. The CDR3 region has the DNA TGTGCCAGCAGCCCATTAGGACACCCTGGGGGACCTAATGAGCAGTTCTTC. Amino acid sequence: CASSPLGHPGGPNEQFF.

The sample holds a few counts of this clonotype. The CDR3 reads CSHQLPRDQSETQYF. The DNA of the CDR3 is TGCAGCCACCAACTCCCCCGGGACCAGTCAGAGACCCAGTACTTC. This chain joins TRBV20-1 and TRBJ2-5; D could derive from TRBD1 or TRBD2 (5 bases each). Germline CDR1 and CDR2: DFQATT and SNEGSKA (reference sequence). This CDR3 is built from 15 residues.

A few counts support this clonotype. The gene calls are TRBV5-1 and TRBJ2-2, with 11 bases identical to TRBD2. Germline CDR1 is SGHRS and CDR2 is YFSETQ. This CDR3 has 16 residues. The ends lost 1 base at V and 6 bases at J; junction bases unmatched: 5. This CDR3 reads CASSLSLAGGAGELFF. CDR3 coding DNA: TGCGCCAGCAGCTTGTCTCTAGCGGGAGGAGCCGGGGAGCTGTTTTTT.

Worth noting for this clonotype: Just one base apart from a much larger clone, this may be a read error. The V call is TRBV28, the J call TRBJ1-1, with D uncertain. CDR3 length: 13 amino acids. Germline V gene sequence: CDR1 MDHEN, CDR2 SYDVKM. For the CDR3, the DNA is TGTACCAGCAGTTTTGGAGGATACACTGAAGCTTTCTTT. This codes for CTSSFGGYTEAFF.

This clonotype was seen repeatedly, ten times or more. The chain combines TRBV7-9 with TRBJ1-6; TRBD1 matches at 9 bases. The germline gives CDR1 SEHNR, CDR2 FQNEAQ (reference sequence). V was clipped by 5 bases and J by 7 bases; unmatched bases: 3. This CDR3 contains 14 residues. CDR3 in amino acids: CASSRTGDNSPLHF. In DNA form, the CDR3 reads TGTGCCAGCAGCAGGACAGGGGACAATTCACCCCTCCACTTT. The full variable domain, in which reference TRBV7-9 and TRBJ1-6 provide the parts outside the CDR3, is DTGVSQNPRHKITKRGQNVTFRCDPISEHNRLYWYRQTLGQGPEFLTYFQNEAQLEKSRLLSDRFSAERPKGSFSTLEIQRTEQGDSAMYLCASSRTGDNSPLHFGNGTRLTVT.

The V call is TRBV19, the J call TRBJ2-3, with D perhaps TRBD1 (5 bases). The CDR3 is 14 residues long. Germline CDR1 is LNHDA and CDR2 is SQIVND (reference sequence). V dropped 3 bases and J dropped 5 bases, with 12 bases sitting between them. The CDR3 DNA reads as TGTGCCAGTAGTATTGACCGACAGAAAGATACGCAGTATTTT. The encoded protein is CASSIDRQKDTQYF. The whole variable domain, remainder taken from reference TRBV19 and TRBJ2-3, is DGGITQSPKYLFRKEGQNVTLSCEQNLNHDAMYWYRQDPGQGLRLIYYSQIVNDFQKGDIAEGYSVSREKKESFPLTVTSAQKNPTAFYLCASSIDRQKDTQYFGPGTRLTVL.

This clonotype occurred a few times. This chain joins TRBV20-1 and TRBJ2-3; 7 positions agree with TRBD2. The CDR3 extends over 15 amino acids. Germline CDR1 DFQATT, CDR2 SNEGSKA (reference sequence). The V and J ends lost 0 bases and 1 base, in that order; junction bases with no gene match: 4. CDR3 DNA sequence: TGCAGTGCTAGAGACCCAACTAGCGGCACAGATACGCAGTATTTT. It yields the protein CSARDPTSGTDTQYF.

The sample holds many counts of this clonotype. V usage is TRBV14 and J usage is TRBJ2-2; D is possibly TRBD2 (6 bases). Germline CDR1 and CDR2: SGHDN and FVKESK. V lost 5 bases to trimming and J lost 5 bases, with 9 bases between them. The CDR3 spans 13 residues. DNA for the CDR3: TGTGCCAGCAGCTGGACTATAACCGGGGAGCTGTTTTTT. Translating it yields CASSWTITGELFF.

This clonotype has a count of ten or more. This chain joins TRBV11-2 and TRBJ2-2; 10 bases match TRBD2. The CDR3 loop spans 18 amino acids. V lost 4 bases, J lost 5 bases, and 13 bases stayed unmatched. The germline V gene has CDR1 SGHAT and CDR2 FQNNGV. The CDR3 region is CASSSQIKSGRETGELFF. CDR3 nucleotides: TGTGCCAGCAGCTCCCAAATAAAAAGCGGGAGGGAAACCGGGGAGCTGTTTTTT. Full variable domain (outside the CDR3, taken from reference TRBV11-2 and TRBJ2-2): EAGVAQSPRYKIIEKRQSVAFWCNPISGHATLYWYQQILGQGPKLLIQFQNNGVVDDSQLPKDRFSAERLKGVDSTLKIQPAKLEDSAVYLCASSSQIKSGRETGELFFGEGSRLTVL.

V is TRBV20-1 and J is TRBJ2-2, with TRBD1 identical over 7 bases. Germline CDR1 reads DFQATT; CDR2 reads SNEGSKA (reference sequence). The CDR3 has 16 amino acids. J was trimmed by 0 bases and V by 2 bases; bases with no gene match: 6. This CDR3 reads CSARLTGSTNTGELFF. The CDR3 DNA reads as TGCAGTGCTAGATTGACAGGGAGTACGAACACCGGGGAGCTGTTTTTT.

This chain links TRBV7-9 with TRBJ1-5; no definite D call. Germline CDR1 SEHNR, CDR2 FQNEAQ (reference sequence). The V end lost 0 bases, the J end lost 4 bases, and 10 bases lay between the germline ends. The CDR3 has 15 amino acids. The CDR3 loop is CASSLAPGENQPQHF. In DNA form, the CDR3 reads TGTGCCAGCAGCTTAGCCCCAGGAGAAAATCAGCCCCAGCATTTT.

At least ten counts were recorded for this clonotype. The gene calls are TRBV12-3 or TRBV12-4 and TRBJ2-3, with a weak D call TRBD1 (5 bases). Trimming removed 1 base from V and 4 bases from J, with 9 bases in between. This CDR3 comprises 14 residues. The CDR3 sequence: CASSLGEGADTQYF. DNA of the CDR3: TGTGCCAGCAGTTTAGGGGAAGGGGCAGATACGCAGTATTTT.

The chain carries TRBV20-1 and TRBJ1-1; possible D gene TRBD1, 6 bases. The CDR3 totals 14 residues. The V end lost 3 bases, the J end lost 3 bases, and 14 bases lay between the germline ends. The V gene's germline CDR1 is DFQATT and CDR2 SNEGSKA (reference sequence). CDR3: CSASNPDRDTEAFF. As DNA, the CDR3 is TGCAGTGCTAGCAACCCGGACAGAGACACTGAAGCTTTCTTT.

Many counts were recorded for this clonotype. The rearrangement links TRBV15 to TRBJ2-7; possibly TRBD2 for D (6 bases). Germline V CDR1 and CDR2: LNHNV, YYDKDF (reference sequence). This CDR3 contains 15 residues. Trimming stripped 1 base from V and 4 bases from J, with 14 bases between. The CDR3 here is CATSRGVVEGYEQYF. The DNA for the CDR3 is TGTGCCACCAGCAGAGGGGTAGTGGAGGGGTACGAGCAGTACTTC.

V usage is TRBV2 and J usage is TRBJ2-3, with D unresolved. V was cut by 8 bases and J by 4 bases, with 7 bases left in between. The germline V gene has CDR1 SNHLY and CDR2 FYNNEI. This CDR3 has 11 amino acids. The CDR3 sequence: CASQKADTQYF. CDR3 nucleotides: TGTGCCAGCCAAAAAGCAGATACGCAGTATTTT.

This clonotype appeared many times. V gene TRBV9 combines with J gene TRBJ2-5; 7 bases agree with TRBD2. Trimming took 0 bases from V and 5 from J; bases not matched to a gene: 10. The CDR3 is 16 residues long. The germline V gene has CDR1 SGDLS and CDR2 YYNGEE. The CDR3 DNA sequence: TGTGCCAGCAGCGTAGGAGATAGCGGGTTTAGGGAGACCCAGTACTTC. It translates to CASSVGDSGFRETQYF.

The V call is TRBV14, the J call TRBJ1-2; D unresolved. V lost 8 bases and J lost 1, with 17 bases in between. Germline CDR1 is SGHDN and CDR2 is FVKESK. This CDR3 spans 15 amino acids. CDR3 sequence reads: CASSAGGKINYGYTF. DNA of the CDR3: TGTGCCAGCTCCGCGGGTGGAAAAATTAACTATGGCTACACCTTC.

This clonotype has just a few counts. J is TRBJ2-7 and V is TRBV5-1; D not certain. The V gene lost 2 bases and the J gene lost 6 bases, with 12 bases spanning the gap. The CDR3 is 13 amino acids. Germline CDR1 is SGHRS and CDR2 is YFSETQ. The CDR3 is CASSLMVDGEQYF. CDR3 DNA sequence: TGCGCCAGCAGCTTAATGGTCGATGGCGAGCAGTACTTC.

The chain carries TRBV7-2 and TRBJ2-1; TRBD2 matches at 10 bases. The J segment lost 7 bases and the V segment lost 5 bases, leaving 14 bases of the junction unmatched. Germline V CDR1 and CDR2: SGHTA, FQGNSA. CDR3 size: 17 residues. The CDR3 nucleotides are TGTGCCAGCAGCCTTAATGGCCCAGCGGGAGGGAAGAATGAGCAGTTCTTC. Translating gives CASSLNGPAGGKNEQFF.